Below, 5 T cell receptor beta chains from the same sample are listed, as sequenced in a study of human T cells and chemical hapten exposure. TCRdb independently ran MiXCR on the RACE reads; one entry per CDR3 protein. The repertoire holds fewer than 150,000 distinct CDR3 sequences, with around 13% as singletons. Sample time point: patch test 1, 2 weeks after DPC sensitization. Documented treatment: therapeutic diphenylcyclopropenone sensitization with weekly scalp DPC. The source material was whole blood, sampled in connection with sensitization to the hapten diphenylcyclopropenone (DPC). Receptors were obtained from a man in his late teens or twenties with alopecia areata. Some clones in this sample may be carry-over from other donors' samples.

This clonotype was detected a few times. This chain uses TRBV5-4 with TRBJ1-4; the match to TRBD1 covers 7 bases. Germline V gene sequence: CDR1 SGHNT, CDR2 YYREEE (reference sequence). The ends lost 4 bases at V and 1 base at J; junction bases unmatched: 13. The CDR3 spans 18 residues. Here the CDR3 DNA reads TGTGCCAGCAGCCGGGGGACAGCTCCACACCGAACTAATGAAAAACTGTTTTTT. Translated, it gives CASSRGTAPHRTNEKLFF.

The V call is TRBV20-1, the J call TRBJ2-1, with 11 nucleotides matching TRBD2. The length of the CDR3 is 12 residues. Germline V gives CDR1 DFQATT, CDR2 SNEGSKA (reference sequence). The trim removed 8 bases at V and 8 bases at J, leaving 5 bases unmatched. The CDR3 is CSISGGADEQFF. The CDR3 DNA follows: TGCAGTATTAGCGGGGGGGCCGATGAGCAGTTCTTC.

The chain has TRBV11-1 and TRBJ2-7, with D perhaps TRBD1 or TRBD2 (5 bases each). The V and J ends lost 5 bases and 0 bases respectively, with 14 bases between them. CDR3 size: 15 residues. Per germline, CDR1 SGHAT and CDR2 FQDESV (reference sequence). CDR3 coding DNA: TGTGCCAGCAGCCGAAGGGACGGCCTCTCCTACGAGCAGTACTTC. This sequence encodes CASSRRDGLSYEQYF.

The gene calls are TRBV29-1 and TRBJ2-3; 7 bases agree with TRBD2. J lost 2 bases, V lost 5 bases, and 7 bases had no gene match. There are 14 residues in the CDR3. Germline CDR1 SQVTM, CDR2 ANQGSEA. CDR3 in amino acids: CSVMSGTNTDTQYF. In DNA form, the CDR3 reads TGCAGCGTTATGTCCGGGACTAACACAGATACGCAGTATTTT.

The chain couples TRBV4-3 to TRBJ2-7; no clear D. The CDR3 is 12 residues long. V lost 0 bases and J lost 6, with 6 bases in between. Germline CDR1 and CDR2: LGHNA and YSLEER. Here the CDR3 reads CASSQDLGEQYF. The DNA for the CDR3 is TGCGCCAGCAGCCAAGATCTCGGCGAGCAGTACTTC.